The 26 T cell receptor beta chains given below trace back to one sample, sequenced in a study of T cells in women clearing cervical HPV infection. The data were produced by immunoSEQ multiplex PCR, yet TCRdb's version contains in-frame clones alone and is incomplete. The listing contains roughly 34,000 clones. The material sequenced was blood buffy coat. The receptors stem from a woman between 18 and 69 years old with a cervical HPV16 infection that either progressed to CIN3+ or cleared (not recorded which).

Comment on this clone: Read sequence stops 3 residues before the CDR3 end, and the germline J gene provides the missing end. The gene calls are TRBV19 and TRBJ1-3; maybe TRBD1 (6 bases). The CDR3 contains 16 residues. The V gene lost 5 bases and the J gene lost 0 bases, with 14 bases spanning the gap. Germline lookup yields CDR1 LNHDA and CDR2 SQIVND (reference sequence). The CDR3 is CASSYGQYSSGNTIYF. The sequenced part of the CDR3 DNA is TGTGCCAGTAGTTACGGACAGTACTCCTCTGGAAACACC.

As to this clone: The DNA ends 3 residues before the CDR3 does, and the rest of the CDR3 is filled in from the germline J gene. The J gene is TRBJ2-5, the V gene TRBV11-1; 7 bases agree with TRBD1. In germline, CDR1 is SGHAT, CDR2 FQDESV (reference sequence). This CDR3 is 15 amino acids long. The sequenced part of the CDR3 DNA is TGTGCCAGCAGACGGAGGACAGGTCCTACAGATACC. This codes for CASRRRTGPTDT. The entire CDR3 sequence reads CASRRRTGPTDTQYF.

Worth noting for this clone: The read ends 3 residues early relative to the CDR3; the germline J gene fills the gap. V gene TRBV18 combines with J gene TRBJ2-5; D gene unclear. V was clipped by 6 bases and J by 2 bases, with 4 bases between them. CDR1 is KGHSH and CDR2 is LQKENI in the germline V gene. The CDR3 is 11 amino acids. CDR3 amino acids: CASSQQETQYF. The sequenced part of the CDR3 DNA is TGTGCCAGCTCGCAGCAAGAGACC.

For this clone: The read terminates 3 residues ahead of where the CDR3 ends, so the germline J gene completes it. The genes are TRBV7-8 and TRBJ1-5; tentative D call: TRBD1 (6 bases). Germline V gene sequence: CDR1 SGHVS, CDR2 FQNEAQ. The CDR3 is made up of 14 amino acids. Trimming took off 1 base at V and 5 bases at J, with 9 bases between the two ends. The chain's CDR3 is CASSLVGGHQPQHF. The part of the CDR3 DNA that was read is TGTGCCAGCAGCTTAGTAGGGGGACATCAGCCC.

Regarding this clone: The DNA ends 3 residues before the CDR3 does, and the rest of the CDR3 is filled in from the germline J gene. J is TRBJ1-2 and V is TRBV7-9, with a possible D match to TRBD1 (5 bases). The CDR3 loop spans 12 amino acids. V was shortened by 5 bases and J by 4 bases, with 8 bases between the two germline ends. CDR1 SEHNR and CDR2 FQNEAQ come from the germline V gene (reference sequence). Partial CDR3 DNA: TGTGCCAGCAGCCGGGACTTCTATGGC. Translation gives CASSRDFYG. The entire CDR3 protein reads CASSRDFYGYTF.

A word on this clone: The CDR3 end falls 3 residues outside the read, so it is completed with the germline J gene. The chain joins TRBV2 to TRBJ2-7; D not resolved. This CDR3 has 14 residues. Trimming removed 2 bases from V and 2 bases from J, with 10 bases in between. The germline CDR1 and CDR2 sequences are SNHLY and FYNNEI. CDR3 protein: CASSEIGPTYEQYF. CDR3 DNA, as far as it was read: TGTGCCAGCAGTGAAATAGGGCCAACCTACGAG.

Points on this clone: The CDR3 goes on 3 residues after the read ends, and that part is filled in from the germline J gene. The rearrangement joins TRBV6-2 or TRBV6-3 to TRBJ2-2, with 8 bases that match TRBD2. The CDR3 totals 17 residues. V shed 1 base, J shed 10 bases, and the junction held 14 bases outside the gene matches. Germline CDR1 MNHEY, CDR2 SVGEGT. The DNA read from the CDR3 is TGTGCCAGCAGTTACTTTAGCGGGGAGCTCGTGGGAGCGGAG. Translated, it gives CASSYFSGELVGAE. The complete CDR3 sequence is CASSYFSGELVGAELFF.

As concerns this clone: The read terminates 3 residues before the CDR3 end, so the remaining end is supplied by the germline J gene. This chain links TRBV20-1 with TRBJ2-7, with 9 bases matching TRBD2. Germline values: CDR1 DFQATT, CDR2 SNEGSKA (reference sequence). CDR3 size: 15 residues. Losses at the gene ends were 5 bases for V and 1 base for J; bases not matched to a gene: 9. This CDR3 reads CSALRPLAGSYEQYF. CDR3 DNA, as far as it was read: TGCAGTGCTTTACGCCCTCTAGCGGGGTCCTACGAG.

Note on this clone: The DNA ends 3 residues before the CDR3 does, and the rest of the CDR3 is filled in from the germline J gene. The J gene is TRBJ2-3, the V gene TRBV6-2 or TRBV6-3; 7 bases align to TRBD2. This CDR3 has 15 amino acids. V lost 1 base to trimming and J lost 4 bases; unmatched junction nucleotides: 5. The germline gives CDR1 MNHEY, CDR2 SVGEGT. The covered CDR3 bases are TGTGCCAGCAGTTACTTGGGGGGGTCTGCAGATACG. Its protein is CASSYLGGSADT. The whole CDR3 sequence is CASSYLGGSADTQYF.

About this clone itself: The CDR3 is cut off 3 residues early in the read; its end comes from the germline J gene. The gene calls are TRBV5-1 and TRBJ1-1, with D perhaps matching TRBD1 (6 bases). The germline CDR1 and CDR2 sequences are SGHRS and YFSETQ. The CDR3 runs to 13 residues. CDR3 sequence: CASSLRLAGAAFF. The CDR3 DNA, read in part, is TGCGCCAGCAGCTTGAGACTAGCGGGGGCG.

Note on this clone: The CDR3 end falls 3 residues outside the read, so it is completed with the germline J gene. The chain couples TRBV19 to TRBJ1-2, with TRBD1 identical over 10 bases. The CDR3 has 13 residues. Germline lookup yields CDR1 LNHDA and CDR2 SQIVND (reference sequence). The CDR3 sequence is CASRQGAKNIYTF. The CDR3 bases that were read are TGTGCCAGCAGACAGGGGGCCAAAAACATC.

Of note for this clone: The junction differs from germline at one of its ends, possibly a read error. The read comes to an end 3 residues before the CDR3 does, leaving the germline J gene to fill in the end. The gene calls are TRBV4-2 and TRBJ1-6; TRBD1 is a possible D gene (6 bases). Germline lookup yields CDR1 LGHNA and CDR2 YNFKEQ. CDR3 size: 18 residues. The CDR3 loop reads CASSQSPPGEAYNSPLHF. The DNA read from the CDR3 is TGCGCCAGCAGCCAAAGCCCCCCAGGGGAGGCTTATAATTCACCC.

This chain's CDR3 is CASSVGSGYLDTQYF. CDR3 DNA (partial): TGTGCCAGCAGCGTAGGTAGCGGGTATCTCGATACG. This rearrangement joins TRBV2 to TRBJ2-3; 7 positions match TRBD2. The read ends 3 residues before the CDR3 terminus; that terminus is restored from the germline J gene. With 6 bases clipped from V and 6 bases from J, the junction kept 12 bases outside the gene matches. This CDR3 spans 15 amino acids. CDR1 and CDR2 from the germline V gene are SNHLY and FYNNEI.

On this clone: From the germline J gene comes the end of the CDR3, since the read stops 3 residues before it. The chain recombines TRBV6-4 with TRBJ2-3; TRBD2 aligns across 9 bases. With V trimmed by 4 bases and J by 0 bases, 2 bases remained unmatched. This CDR3 region has 15 residues. CDR1 is MRHNA and CDR2 is SNTAGT in the germline V gene. The CDR3 loop is CASSASGGSTDTQYF. The CDR3 bases that were read are TGTGCCAGCAGTGCGAGCGGGGGGAGCACAGATACG.

About this clone itself: From the germline J gene comes the end of the CDR3, since the read stops 3 residues before it. The chain uses TRBV29-1 and TRBJ1-1; the D gene is possibly TRBD1 (5 bases). Trimming left V 0 bases short and J 5 bases short, with 7 bases between. From germline, CDR1 is SQVTM and CDR2 ANQGSEA. There are 12 residues in the CDR3. The CDR3 protein is CSVEDGGTEAFF. CDR3 DNA, as far as it was read: TGCAGCGTTGAAGATGGGGGGACTGAA.

Note on this clone: The sequence runs out 3 residues before the end of the CDR3; the remainder is reconstructed from the germline J gene. The chain combines TRBV4-1 with TRBJ2-1; TRBD1 is a possible D gene (6 bases). CDR1 is MGHRA and CDR2 is YSYEKL in the germline V gene. The CDR3 has 13 amino acids. Trimming cost V 1 base and J 9 bases, with 10 bases left between them. Incomplete CDR3 DNA: TGCGCCAGCAGCCAAGGTCAGGGGTTTGAG. Its protein is CASSQGQGFE. The CDR3 in full is CASSQGQGFEQFF.

The CDR3 here is CSVRWQQDYTF. CDR3 DNA (partial): TGCAGCGTTAGGTGGCAACAGGAC. V is TRBV29-1 and J is TRBJ1-2; tentatively, D is TRBD1 (5 bases). The read comes to an end 3 residues before the CDR3 does, leaving the germline J gene to fill in the end. The CDR3 runs to 11 residues. CDR1 and CDR2 (germline): SQVTM, ANQGSEA.

About this clone: The read ends 3 residues before the CDR3 terminus; that terminus is restored from the germline J gene. The chain uses TRBV5-1 and TRBJ1-6, with 9 positions matching TRBD1. Germline V gene sequence: CDR1 SGHRS, CDR2 YFSETQ. This CDR3 is built from 15 residues. V lost 2 bases, J lost 5 bases, and 2 bases stayed unmatched. The sequenced part of the CDR3 DNA is TGCGCCAGCAGCTTAGGACAGGGGAATAATTCACCC. This gives the protein CASSLGQGNNSP. The full CDR3 is CASSLGQGNNSPLHF.

Remarks on this clone: The CDR3 end is not reached by the read, which stops 3 residues before it; the germline J gene fills it in. Within the sample, other DNA sequences also encode this same CDR3. The chain employs TRBV2 and TRBJ1-3; 8 bases line up with TRBD1. V dropped 6 bases and J dropped 1; count of bases not matched to a gene: 2. Germline CDR1 reads SNHLY; CDR2 reads FYNNEI. The CDR3 loop spans 14 amino acids. The CDR3 sequence: CASRGQGSGNTIYF. The DNA read from the CDR3 is TGTGCCAGCAGAGGACAGGGTTCTGGAAACACC.

In the case of this clone: The read falls 3 residues short of the CDR3 end, and the missing part is taken from the germline J gene. The chain links TRBV30 to TRBJ1-2, with 7 positions matching TRBD1. The junction had 5 bases not matched to a gene; V was cut back by 0 bases and J by 4 bases. Per germline, CDR1 GTSNPN and CDR2 SVGIG (reference sequence). This CDR3 contains 14 residues. CDR3 in amino acids: CAWSVPKGAYGYTF. The DNA read from the CDR3 is TGTGCCTGGAGTGTTCCGAAGGGGGCCTATGGC.

On this clone itself: The read gets to within 3 residues of the CDR3 end, and the germline J gene fills in the rest. The gene calls are TRBV15 and TRBJ2-3, with D maybe TRBD2 (5 bases). Trimming left V 4 bases short and J 3 bases short, with 11 bases between. This CDR3 has 14 residues. Per germline, CDR1 LNHNV and CDR2 YYDKDF (reference sequence). CDR3 DNA (partial): TGTGCCACCAGCACTGGGCGCGGGACAGATACG. This encodes CATSTGRGTDT. The full CDR3 sequence reads CATSTGRGTDTQYF.

A remark on this clone: The sequence runs out 3 residues before the end of the CDR3; the remainder is reconstructed from the germline J gene. The chain employs TRBV7-3 and TRBJ2-3; 7 bases agree with TRBD1. Germline-derived CDR1 and CDR2 are SGHTA and FQGTGA. The CDR3 runs 13 residues. The ends lost 5 bases at V and 4 bases at J; junction bases unmatched: 3. This CDR3 is CASSVDRADTQYF. CDR3 bases read: TGTGCCAGCAGCGTCGACAGGGCAGATACG.

With respect to this clone: The sequenced fragment ends 3 residues before the CDR3 boundary, so the rest is inferred from the germline J gene. The V and J genes are TRBV6-2 or TRBV6-3 and TRBJ1-4; possible D gene TRBD1, 5 bases. The germline V gene has CDR1 MNHEY and CDR2 SVGEGT. V lost 4 bases, J lost 0 bases, and 15 bases lay in between. This CDR3 has 17 residues. The sequenced CDR3 bases are TGTGCCAGCAGTTGGGGGGTCACAGATTCAACTAATGAAAAA. Its translation: CASSWGVTDSTNEK. The entire CDR3 protein reads CASSWGVTDSTNEKLFF.

Concerning this clone: The read ends 3 residues before the CDR3 terminus; that terminus is restored from the germline J gene. The chain carries TRBV6-2 or TRBV6-3 and TRBJ1-5, with 7 nucleotides matching TRBD1. J was trimmed by 8 bases and V by 5 bases; bases with no gene match: 9. In germline, CDR1 is MNHEY, CDR2 SVGEGT. This CDR3 is built from 14 residues. This CDR3 reads CASSPPGGEKPQHF. The part of the CDR3 DNA that was read is TGTGCCAGCAGTCCCCCAGGGGGAGAAAAGCCC.

The CDR3 DNA, read in part, is TGTGCCAGCAGTTTTAGGGTCGGGACAGTGACAGTTAGCAATCAGCCC. It encodes CASSFRVGTVTVSNQP. The full CDR3 reads CASSFRVGTVTVSNQPQHF. V gene TRBV12-3 or TRBV12-4 combines with J gene TRBJ1-5; 7 nucleotides agree with TRBD1. Read coverage stops 3 residues before the CDR3 terminus; the germline J gene supplies the remainder. V shed 3 bases, J shed 0 bases, and the junction held 14 bases outside the gene matches. The CDR3 totals 19 residues.

Details on this clone: The read terminates 3 residues ahead of where the CDR3 ends, so the germline J gene completes it. V usage is TRBV27 and J usage is TRBJ2-3; 12 nucleotides match TRBD2. The CDR3 sequence is 16 residues long. With 5 bases clipped from V and 5 bases from J, the junction kept 8 bases outside the gene matches. Germline-derived CDR1 and CDR2 are MNHEY and SMNVEV (reference sequence). CDR3 sequence: CASSDRLAGVGDTQYF. CDR3 DNA (partial): TGTGCCAGCAGTGACAGACTAGCGGGGGTCGGAGATACG.